Sequencing of this TCR beta chain was carried out in a study of human T cells and chemical hapten exposure. Study context: There were per-sample TCR yield variations, arising mainly from small pooled library volume differences. Findings and caveats of the study: The donors suffered from alopecia, so their immune response may not match that of healthy people. Expanded TCR sets contained significantly more large CDR3 similarity clusters than controls.

This clonotype has at least ten counts. The antigen remains unidentified. It was the library that attached unique molecular identifiers to individual cDNA molecules. TCRdb fed the RACE reads into MiXCR, producing one record per CDR3 protein. The repertoire holds over 300,000 distinct CDR3 sequences, with approximately 5.1% as singletons. V was shortened by 6 bases and J by 0 bases, with 3 bases between the two germline ends. CDR3 length: 13 amino acids. Time point defined: pre-sensitization, week 0. The treatment is: therapeutic diphenylcyclopropenone sensitization with weekly scalp DPC. The chain combines TRBV12-3 or TRBV12-4 with TRBJ2-6, with D uncertain. This clonotype originated in a woman aged 45-59 years with alopecia areata. Some clones in this sample may be carry-over from other donors' samples. Sequenced material: whole blood, taken in connection with sensitization to the hapten diphenylcyclopropenone (DPC). This CDR3 is CASRSSGANVLTF. The CDR3 coding sequence is TGTGCCAGCAGGAGCTCTGGGGCCAACGTCCTGACTTTC.